One T cell receptor beta chain is described in this entry. The target antigen is unknown. The data belong to a study of CD8 T cells in ankylosing spondylitis. General study findings and limits: In ankylosing spondylitis blood, a motif of several highly homologous TCR beta variants appeared characteristic.

The CDR3 is made up of 16 amino acids. The junction had 8 bases not matched to a gene; V was cut back by 4 bases and J by 4 bases. Germline V gene lookup returns CDR1 LGHNA and CDR2 YNFKEQ. TCRdb called the 5' RACE reads again in MiXCR, with one record for every CDR3 protein. The profile shows roughly 440,000 distinct CDR3 sequences, 15% to 20% of them singletons. Sequencing was performed on blood, either unsorted or a sorted T cell fraction (not recorded which). The chain uses TRBV4-2 and TRBJ2-1, with TRBD2 identical over 9 bases. The clonotype originates from a male donor with ankylosing spondylitis. The chain's CDR3 is CASSPSPLAGYNEQFF. The CDR3 nucleotides are TGTGCCAGCAGCCCTTCCCCGCTAGCGGGGTACAATGAGCAGTTCTTC.